These T cell receptor beta chains were read from a single sample in a study of cytomegalovirus exposure and HLA in healthy donors. Profiled with immunoSEQ multiplex PCR; TCRdb holds only in-frame clones, not every one. Of over 150,000 clones in the sample, 82% were seen once. Sequenced sample: PBMCs. These receptors came from a woman in her forties or fifties in good health and CMV-seropositive. Both conserved end residues are part of each CDR3. A D gene is named only where the DNA matches it firmly. A row's size may be missing; if present it is once, few, many or a size class.

v_call	j_call	d_call	clone_size	cdr3_aa	cdr3_nt
TRBV5-8	TRBJ2-7	-	-	CASSPEGWASEQYF	TGTGCCAGCAGCCCGGAGGGCTGGGCGTCCGAGCAGTACTTC
TRBV5-1	TRBJ1-2	-	-	CASSLDSSYGYTF	TGCGCCAGCAGCTTGGACAGCTCCTATGGCTACACCTTC
TRBV30	TRBJ1-4	-	-	CAWSVAGNEKLFF	TGTGCCTGGAGTGTAGCGGGGAATGAAAAACTGTTTTTT
TRBV19	TRBJ2-7	-	few	CASSISGDGGSYEQYF	TGTGCCAGTAGTATTTCGGGGGACGGAGGCTCCTACGAGCAGTACTTC
TRBV6-5	TRBJ2-3	-	once	CASSRFSTDTQYF	TGTGCCAGTTCCAGGTTTAGCACAGATACGCAGTATTTT
TRBV7-9	TRBJ2-6	-	-	CATDWGAGANVLTF	TGTGCCACTGACTGGGGGGCTGGGGCCAACGTCCTGACTTTC
TRBV6-9	TRBJ2-3	TRBD1	-	CASRTTGRGCTDTQYF	TGTGCCAGCAGGACGACAGGGAGAGGGTGCACAGATACGCAGTATTTT
TRBV7-2	TRBJ2-3	TRBD2	-	CASSSSGGKDTQYF	TGTGCCAGCAGCTCCAGCGGGGGGAAAGATACGCAGTATTTT
TRBV19	TRBJ2-7	TRBD1	-	CASSPSRTGGLYEQYF	TGTGCCAGTAGCCCCTCTAGGACAGGGGGCTTGTACGAGCAGTACTTC
TRBV5-6	TRBJ2-6	-	-	CASSLGVGSGANGLTF	TGTGCCAGCAGCTTGGGGGTTGGGTCTGGGGCCAACGGCCTGACTTTC
TRBV6-5	TRBJ2-4	-	-	CASRSQGGENIQYF	TGTGCCAGCAGAAGCCAAGGGGGGGAAAACATTCAGTACTTC
TRBV11-2	TRBJ2-1	-	-	CASSLDRQDEQFF	TGTGCCAGCAGCTTAGATCGACAGGATGAGCAGTTCTTC
TRBV30	TRBJ1-2	-	-	CAWNTRVYGYTF	TGTGCCTGGAACACGAGGGTCTATGGCTACACCTTC
TRBV28	TRBJ2-1	TRBD2	-	CASSSHSGGINEQFF	TGTGCCAGCAGTTCTCATAGCGGGGGGATCAATGAGCAGTTCTTC
TRBV2	TRBJ1-2	-	once	CASSEGRGNYGYTF	TGTGCCAGCAGTGAAGGGAGAGGGAATTATGGCTACACCTTC
TRBV2	TRBJ2-1	TRBD2	-	CASSSDLAGGPDEQFF	TGTGCCAGCAGTTCAGACTTAGCGGGAGGGCCCGATGAGCAGTTCTTC
TRBV19	TRBJ1-5	-	-	CASRIADQPQHF	TGTGCCAGTAGAATCGCGGATCAGCCCCAGCATTTT